This T cell receptor (beta chain) was observed in a study of T-cell memory formation after mild COVID-19. General study findings and limits: The CD4+ clones that contracted clustered mainly within CM and EM, and the CD8+ clones concentrated in EMRA.

A note on this clonotype: Its antigen remains unidentified.

CDR3 length: 14 residues. The germline V gene has CDR1 DFQATT and CDR2 SNEGSKA (reference sequence). Trimming stripped 6 bases from V and 5 bases from J, with 18 bases between. TCRdb redid the calling of the 5' RACE reads with MiXCR, one entry per CDR3 protein. The sample records approximately 440,000 distinct CDR3 sequences, 20% being singletons. The receptor comes from an adult woman who had mild COVID-19 (a few samples of this study predate the infection). Cell type and time point are not known. V gene TRBV20-1 combines with J gene TRBJ2-3, with D perhaps matching TRBD2 (5 bases). The sequenced sample consisted of PBMCs or a T cell subset sorted from them (not recorded which). This chain's CDR3 is CSARLALMLDTQYF. In nucleotides, the CDR3 is TGCAGTGCCCGGCTAGCACTAATGCTAGATACGCAGTATTTT.